Following are 24 T cell receptor beta chains from one sample sequenced in a study of post-analysis software for immune sequencing data. Points from the study as a whole: TRBV segments more frequent in patients than in controls numbered five and included TRBV5-6, TRBV5-1 and TRBV20-1.

Prepared TCR beta cDNA libraries contained unique molecular identifiers. TCRdb re-derived calls from the PCR reads in MiXCR, one entry per CDR3 protein. The repertoire includes more than 350,000 distinct CDR3 sequences, about 39% of them detected once, and 7.5% to 8.5% sits in the top ten. Which antigens these TCRs recognize remains unknown. The source material was blood. The receptors were gathered from a girl aged 2 to 9 with multiple sclerosis.

The V and J genes are TRBV10-1 and TRBJ2-4; weak D call: TRBD2 (5 bases). The germline CDR1 and CDR2 sequences are WNHNN and SYGVQD (reference sequence). The length of the CDR3 is 15 residues. V lost 3 bases to trimming and J lost 0 bases, with 9 bases between them. The DNA for the CDR3 is TGCGCCAGCAGTGAAGGACTGGAAGCCAAAAACATTCAGTACTTC. It yields the protein CASSEGLEAKNIQYF.

This clonotype was detected a few times. The chain couples TRBV29-1 to TRBJ1-2; the D is unclear. With 2 bases removed from V and 13 bases from J, the gap between germline ends came to 8 bases. Germline CDR1 SQVTM, CDR2 ANQGSEA. The CDR3 totals 9 residues. The CDR3 DNA is TGCAGCGTTGAAAACGCCCGCACCTTC. Protein sequence: CSVENARTF. Together with reference TRBV29-1 and TRBJ1-2, the CDR3 gives the full variable domain: SAVISQKPSRDICQRGTSLTIQCQVDSQVTMMFWYRQQPGQSLTLIATANQGSEATYESGFVIDKFPISRPNLTFSTLTVSNMSPEDSSIYLCSVENARTFGSGTRLTVV.

The gene calls are TRBV6-6 and TRBJ2-7; 8 nucleotides line up with TRBD2. Germline CDR1 is MNHNY and CDR2 is SVGAGI (reference sequence). Trimming at V came to 0 bases and at J to 2 bases, leaving 3 bases not matched to a gene. The length of the CDR3 is 15 residues. The CDR3 sequence: CASSYSRGAAYEQYF. In DNA, the CDR3 is TGTGCCAGCAGTTACTCGCGGGGGGCCGCCTACGAGCAGTACTTC.

The rearrangement uses TRBV20-1 and TRBJ2-6, with unresolved D. Germline V gives CDR1 DFQATT, CDR2 SNEGSKA (reference sequence). The CDR3 covers 15 residues. Trimming removed 6 bases from V and 0 bases from J, with 12 bases in between. CDR3 in DNA: TGCAGTGCCCCGTTCCGATACTCTGGGGCCAACGTCCTGACTTTC. Its translation: CSAPFRYSGANVLTF.

This clonotype was seen a handful of times. The chain carries TRBV6-2 or TRBV6-3 and TRBJ1-6; D not certain. The CDR3 contains 12 residues. Trimming pared 8 bases from V and 8 bases from J, leaving 10 bases between. CDR1 is MNHEY, CDR2 SVGEGT, per germline. As DNA, the CDR3 is TGTGCCAGCCGGGAGGGTCATTCACCCCTCCACTTT. Amino acids: CASREGHSPLHF.

The chain links TRBV20-1 to TRBJ2-7, with unresolved D. Germline V gene lookup returns CDR1 DFQATT and CDR2 SNEGSKA (reference sequence). The CDR3 loop spans 13 amino acids. The V end lost 3 bases, the J end lost 9 bases, and 18 bases lay between the germline ends. The CDR3 here is CSAREGPPSGQYF. In DNA, the CDR3 is TGCAGTGCTAGGGAAGGCCCACCGAGTGGGCAGTACTTC.

This clonotype appeared a few times. The V and J genes are TRBV12-3 or TRBV12-4 and TRBJ2-3; no definite D call. Trimming removed 8 bases at V and 2 bases at J, with 5 bases between. This CDR3 comprises 11 residues. DNA for the CDR3: TGTGCCAGCGGATTCACAGATACGCAGTATTTT. This encodes CASGFTDTQYF.

This clonotype occurred a few times. The gene calls are TRBV2 and TRBJ2-5, with D perhaps given as TRBD1 or TRBD2 (5 bases each). With 8 bases removed from V and 5 bases from J, the gap between germline ends came to 12 bases. Germline-derived CDR1 and CDR2 are SNHLY and FYNNEI. This CDR3 spans 12 amino acids. The CDR3 reads CASESGLETQYF. The CDR3 DNA reads as TGTGCCAGCGAATCGGGGCTTGAGACCCAGTACTTC.

The chain uses TRBV9 and TRBJ2-1, with 7 bases lining up with TRBD2. J lost 6 bases, V lost 3 bases, and 12 bases had no gene match. CDR1 and CDR2 from the germline V gene are SGDLS and YYNGEE. CDR3 length: 16 residues. CDR3: CASSGLGRPQRNEQFF. DNA for the CDR3: TGTGCCAGCAGCGGACTCGGGAGGCCGCAGCGCAATGAGCAGTTCTTC. The complete variable domain, with remaining parts taken from reference TRBV9 and TRBJ2-1, reads DSGVTQTPKHLITATGQRVTLRCSPRSGDLSVYWYQQSLDQGLQFLIQYYNGEERAKGNILERFSAQQFPDLHSELNLSSLELGDSALYFCASSGLGRPQRNEQFFGPGTRLTVL.

The V and J genes are TRBV5-1 and TRBJ1-1, with D uncertain. The CDR3 runs 19 residues. Germline V lookup: CDR1 SGHRS, CDR2 YFSETQ. Deletions cut 0 bases from V and 0 bases from J, with 21 bases between. As DNA, the CDR3 is TGCGCCAGCAGCTTGGAGAGGGTCGATTCAACTGCGTTGAACACTGAAGCTTTCTTT. Residues: CASSLERVDSTALNTEAFF.

The rearrangement joins TRBV20-1 to TRBJ1-2; no clear D gene. V was trimmed by 6 bases and J by 1 base, leaving 9 bases between them. CDR1 DFQATT and CDR2 SNEGSKA come from the germline V gene (reference sequence). The CDR3 is 12 amino acids. The CDR3 sequence: CSAGRNNYGYTF. Here the CDR3 DNA reads TGCAGTGCAGGCCGGAATAACTATGGCTACACCTTC.

This clonotype has just a few counts. This sequence joins TRBV29-1 and TRBJ2-7, with a tentative D call TRBD1 (6 bases). The CDR3 is 12 residues long. V lost 4 bases and J 2 bases, leaving 9 bases between the germline ends. CDR1 is SQVTM and CDR2 is ANQGSEA in the germline V gene. CDR3 in DNA: TGCAGCGTTGTGGGGGCCCCCTACGAGCAGTACTTC. The encoded protein is CSVVGAPYEQYF.

This clonotype was seen only a few times. The V gene is TRBV3-1, the J gene TRBJ2-1; D might be TRBD2 (5 bases). V lost 1 base to trimming and J lost 12 bases, with 13 bases between them. The CDR3 consists of 13 residues. Germline V gene lookup returns CDR1 LGHDT and CDR2 YNNKEL (reference sequence). CDR3 loop: CASSQVGDGVQFF. CDR3 nucleotides: TGTGCCAGCAGCCAAGTGGGAGACGGGGTGCAGTTCTTC.

The chain uses TRBV29-1 and TRBJ2-4; unclear D gene. Germline values: CDR1 SQVTM, CDR2 ANQGSEA. The V end was cut by 1 base, the J end by 0 bases, with 7 bases between. The CDR3 has 14 amino acids. The CDR3 region is CSVEGNLAKNIQYF. The CDR3 nucleotides read TGCAGCGTTGAAGGGAACCTAGCCAAAAACATTCAGTACTTC.

The chain carries TRBV14 and TRBJ1-2, with a tentative D call TRBD1 (6 bases). Germline CDR1 is SGHDN and CDR2 is FVKESK. This CDR3 has 13 residues. The V and J ends lost 6 bases and 7 bases respectively, with 15 bases between them. CDR3 coding DNA: TGTGCCAGCAGGCATACAGGGAATTCTGGCTACACCTTC. It codes for CASRHTGNSGYTF.

This clonotype has just a few counts. This chain connects TRBV20-1 to TRBJ2-4; TRBD2 matches 12 bases. The germline CDR1 and CDR2 sequences are DFQATT and SNEGSKA (reference sequence). The CDR3 consists of 13 residues. CDR3 protein: CSALGGLAGEQYF. The CDR3 coding sequence is TGCAGCGCCCTGGGGGGACTAGCGGGTGAGCAGTACTTC.

This clonotype was seen only a few times. The chain uses TRBV11-2 and TRBJ2-7, with 8 nucleotides matching TRBD2. The CDR3 has 15 residues. Trimming cost V 1 base and J 3 bases; bases outside gene matches: 5. Germline V lookup: CDR1 SGHAT, CDR2 FQNNGV. CDR3 in amino acids: CASSLAGSGNYEQYF. The DNA of the CDR3 is TGTGCCAGCAGCTTAGCGGGTAGCGGGAACTACGAGCAGTACTTC. Looking up the rest from reference TRBV11-2 and TRBJ2-7 gives the full variable domain: EAGVAQSPRYKIIEKRQSVAFWCNPISGHATLYWYQQILGQGPKLLIQFQNNGVVDDSQLPKDRFSAERLKGVDSTLKIQPAKLEDSAVYLCASSLAGSGNYEQYFGPGTRLTVT.

The chain combines TRBV12-3 or TRBV12-4 with TRBJ2-6; D might be TRBD2 (5 bases). Trimming cost V 6 bases and J 6 bases, with 33 bases left between them. This CDR3 region has 21 residues. CDR3 sequence (DNA): TGTGCCAGCAGCCCAATTAAGATAGTTCCAGCCGGGATAAAAATGGCCAACGTCCTGACTTTC. It codes for CASSPIKIVPAGIKMANVLTF.

The V gene is TRBV27, the J gene TRBJ2-7, with 7 bases fitting TRBD1. This CDR3 region has 17 residues. V dropped 4 bases and J dropped 4; count of bases not matched to a gene: 16. The V gene's germline CDR1 is MNHEY and CDR2 SMNVEV (reference sequence). CDR3 amino acids: CASSSMPLGTVVYEQYF. CDR3 sequence (DNA): TGTGCCAGCAGTTCCATGCCTCTTGGGACAGTCGTTTACGAGCAGTACTTC.

The chain recombines TRBV3-1 with TRBJ2-1; D is ambiguous. Trimming shortened V by 0 bases and J by 0 bases, and 9 bases separated the two germline ends. The CDR3 spans 16 residues. Germline V gene lookup returns CDR1 LGHDT and CDR2 YNNKEL (reference sequence). The CDR3 coding sequence is TGTGCCAGCAGCCAAGATTTCCAGAGCTCCTACAATGAGCAGTTCTTC. This gives the protein CASSQDFQSSYNEQFF.

This clonotype was found once. The chain carries TRBV20-1 and TRBJ1-1; 8 bases map to TRBD1. CDR1 and CDR2 (germline): DFQATT, SNEGSKA (reference sequence). This CDR3 is built from 12 residues. Trimming removed 5 bases from V and 7 bases from J; junction bases left unmatched: 6. The CDR3 sequence: CSARPGQGEAFF. The CDR3 nucleotides read TGCAGTGCTCGACCCGGACAGGGTGAAGCTTTCTTT.

The chain is built from TRBV18 and TRBJ1-2, with a weak D call TRBD1 (5 bases). V dropped 3 bases and J dropped 8 bases, with 13 bases sitting between them. The CDR3 sequence is 13 residues long. Looked up from germline, CDR1 is KGHSH and CDR2 is LQKENI. The CDR3 nucleotides are TGTGCCAGCTCACCTAGGGGATATGACGGCTACACCTTC. Protein product: CASSPRGYDGYTF.

V usage is TRBV5-1 and J usage is TRBJ2-5, with no clear D. V was trimmed by 4 bases and J by 4 bases, leaving 8 bases between them. Germline-derived CDR1 and CDR2 are SGHRS and YFSETQ. The CDR3 length is 12 residues. The CDR3, as DNA: TGCGCCAGCAGCAAGGTTACAGAGACCCAGTACTTC. Translating gives CASSKVTETQYF.

The chain is built from TRBV18 and TRBJ2-3; TRBD1 is a possible D gene (6 bases). Germline V gives CDR1 KGHSH, CDR2 LQKENI. The V and J ends lost 2 bases and 2 bases respectively, with 8 bases between them. CDR3 length equals 14 residues. The DNA of the CDR3 is TGTGCCAGCTCACCAGGACAGACCACAGATACGCAGTATTTT. Translation gives CASSPGQTTDTQYF.